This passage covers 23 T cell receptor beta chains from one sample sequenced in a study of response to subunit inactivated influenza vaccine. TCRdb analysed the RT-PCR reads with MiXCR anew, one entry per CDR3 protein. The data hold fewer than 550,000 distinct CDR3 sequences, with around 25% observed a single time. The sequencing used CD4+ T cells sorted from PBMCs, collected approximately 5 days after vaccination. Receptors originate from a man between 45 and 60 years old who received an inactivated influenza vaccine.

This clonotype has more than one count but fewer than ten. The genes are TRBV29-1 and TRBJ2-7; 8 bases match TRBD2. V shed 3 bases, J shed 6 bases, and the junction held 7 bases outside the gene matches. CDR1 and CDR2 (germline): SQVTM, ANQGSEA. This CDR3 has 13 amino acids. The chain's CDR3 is CSVDGAGVGEQYF. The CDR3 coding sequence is TGCAGCGTTGACGGAGCGGGAGTCGGCGAGCAGTACTTC.

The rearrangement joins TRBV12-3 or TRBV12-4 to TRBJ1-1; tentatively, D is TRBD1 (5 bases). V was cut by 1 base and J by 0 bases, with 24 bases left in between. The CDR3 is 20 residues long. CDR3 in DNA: TGTGCCAGCAGTTTAGGTGTGTGGAGCCCTGGGGGAAAAATGAACACTGAAGCTTTCTTT. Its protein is CASSLGVWSPGGKMNTEAFF.

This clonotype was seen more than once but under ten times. As DNA, the CDR3 is TGTGCCAGCAGCTCCCTAGCAGTCGAGCAGTACTTC. Residues: CASSSLAVEQYF. V is TRBV7-2 and J is TRBJ2-7, with a tentative D call TRBD2 (5 bases). V dropped 4 bases and J dropped 6 bases, with 10 bases sitting between them. CDR1 SGHTA and CDR2 FQGNSA come from the germline V gene. The CDR3 has 12 residues.

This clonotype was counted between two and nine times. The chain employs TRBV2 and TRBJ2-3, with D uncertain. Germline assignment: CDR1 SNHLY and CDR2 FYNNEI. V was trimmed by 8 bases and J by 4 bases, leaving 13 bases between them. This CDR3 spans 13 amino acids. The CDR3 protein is CASGSIRADTQYF. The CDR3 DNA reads TGTGCCAGCGGCAGTATACGGGCAGATACGCAGTATTTT.

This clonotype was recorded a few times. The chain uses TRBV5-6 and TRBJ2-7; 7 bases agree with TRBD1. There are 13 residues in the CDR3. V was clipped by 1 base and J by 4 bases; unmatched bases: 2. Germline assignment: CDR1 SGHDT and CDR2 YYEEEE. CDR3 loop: CASSLNRGYEQYF. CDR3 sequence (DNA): TGTGCCAGCAGCTTGAACAGGGGTTACGAGCAGTACTTC.

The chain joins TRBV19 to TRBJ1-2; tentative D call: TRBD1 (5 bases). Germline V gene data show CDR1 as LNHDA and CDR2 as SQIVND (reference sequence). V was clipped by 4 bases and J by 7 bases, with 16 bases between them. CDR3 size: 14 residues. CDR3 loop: CASSSDSIGPGYTF. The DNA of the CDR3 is TGTGCCAGTAGTAGTGACAGTATCGGCCCTGGCTACACCTTC.

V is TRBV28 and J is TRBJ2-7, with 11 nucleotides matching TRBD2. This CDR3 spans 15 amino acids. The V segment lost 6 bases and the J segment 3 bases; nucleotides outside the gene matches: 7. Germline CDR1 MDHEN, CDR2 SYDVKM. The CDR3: CASSSPGLAGYEQYF. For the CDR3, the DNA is TGTGCCAGCAGCTCCCCCGGACTAGCGGGCTACGAGCAGTACTTC.

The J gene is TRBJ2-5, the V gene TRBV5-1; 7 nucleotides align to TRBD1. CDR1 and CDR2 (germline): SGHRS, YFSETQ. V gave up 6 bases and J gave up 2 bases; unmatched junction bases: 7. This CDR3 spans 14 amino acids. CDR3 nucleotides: TGCGCCAGCAACCTACAGGGGAATCAAGAGACCCAGTACTTC. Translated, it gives CASNLQGNQETQYF.

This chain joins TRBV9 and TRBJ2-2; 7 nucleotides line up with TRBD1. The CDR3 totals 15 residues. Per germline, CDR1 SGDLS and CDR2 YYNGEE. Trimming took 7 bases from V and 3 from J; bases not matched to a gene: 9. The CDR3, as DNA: TGTGCCAGCCGAAGACAGGGAATGGACACCGGGGAGCTGTTTTTT. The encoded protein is CASRRQGMDTGELFF.

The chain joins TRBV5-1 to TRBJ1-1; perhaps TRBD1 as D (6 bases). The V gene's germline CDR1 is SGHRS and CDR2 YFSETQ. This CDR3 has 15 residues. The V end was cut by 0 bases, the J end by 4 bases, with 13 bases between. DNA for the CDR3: TGCGCCAGCAGCTTGGTGGGGGGGCGCGGCACTGAAGCTTTCTTT. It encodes CASSLVGGRGTEAFF.

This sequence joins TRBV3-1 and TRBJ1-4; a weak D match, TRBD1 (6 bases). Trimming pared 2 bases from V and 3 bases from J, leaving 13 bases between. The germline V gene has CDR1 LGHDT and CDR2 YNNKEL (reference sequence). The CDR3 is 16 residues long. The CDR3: CASSQNRGRANEKLFF. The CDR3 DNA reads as TGTGCCAGCAGCCAAAATAGGGGGAGAGCTAATGAAAAACTGTTTTTT.

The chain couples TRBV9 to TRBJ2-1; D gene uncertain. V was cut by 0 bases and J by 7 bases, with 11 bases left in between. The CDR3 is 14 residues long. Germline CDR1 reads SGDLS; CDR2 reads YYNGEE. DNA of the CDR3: TGTGCCAGCAGCGTAGAGGGTTTCGGGAATGAGCAGTTCTTC. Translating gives CASSVEGFGNEQFF. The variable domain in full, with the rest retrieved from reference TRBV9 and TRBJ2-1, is DSGVTQTPKHLITATGQRVTLRCSPRSGDLSVYWYQQSLDQGLQFLIQYYNGEERAKGNILERFSAQQFPDLHSELNLSSLELGDSALYFCASSVEGFGNEQFFGPGTRLTVL.

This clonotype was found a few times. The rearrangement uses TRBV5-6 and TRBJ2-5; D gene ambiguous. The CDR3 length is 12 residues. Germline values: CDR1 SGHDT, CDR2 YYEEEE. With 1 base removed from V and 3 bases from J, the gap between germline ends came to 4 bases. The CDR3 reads CASSLNKETQYF. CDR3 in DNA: TGTGCCAGCAGCTTGAACAAAGAGACCCAGTACTTC.

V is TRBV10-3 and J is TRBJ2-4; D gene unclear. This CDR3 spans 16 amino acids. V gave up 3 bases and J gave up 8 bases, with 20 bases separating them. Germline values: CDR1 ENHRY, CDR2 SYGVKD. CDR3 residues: CAISDDLGTALDIQYF. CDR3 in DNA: TGTGCCATCAGTGATGACCTGGGTACGGCTCTGGACATTCAGTACTTC.

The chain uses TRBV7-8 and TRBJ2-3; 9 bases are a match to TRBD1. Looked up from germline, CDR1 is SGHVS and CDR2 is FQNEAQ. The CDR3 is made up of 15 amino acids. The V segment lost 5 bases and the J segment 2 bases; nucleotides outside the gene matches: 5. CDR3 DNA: TGTGCCAGCAGCCGACAGGGGGACCACACAGATACGCAGTATTTT. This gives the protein CASSRQGDHTDTQYF.

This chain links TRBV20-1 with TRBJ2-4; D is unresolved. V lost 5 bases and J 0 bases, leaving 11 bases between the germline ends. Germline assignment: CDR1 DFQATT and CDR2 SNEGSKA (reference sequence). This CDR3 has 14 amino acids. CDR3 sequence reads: CSAPGPGAKNIQYF. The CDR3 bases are TGCAGTGCTCCCGGACCAGGAGCCAAAAACATTCAGTACTTC.

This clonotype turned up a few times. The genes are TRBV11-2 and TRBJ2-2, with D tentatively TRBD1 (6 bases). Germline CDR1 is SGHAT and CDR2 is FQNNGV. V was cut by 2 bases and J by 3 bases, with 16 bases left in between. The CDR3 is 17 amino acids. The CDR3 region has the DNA TGTGCCAGCAGCTTAAGGGTTAACAGGGTGGACACCGGGGAGCTGTTTTTT. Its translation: CASSLRVNRVDTGELFF.

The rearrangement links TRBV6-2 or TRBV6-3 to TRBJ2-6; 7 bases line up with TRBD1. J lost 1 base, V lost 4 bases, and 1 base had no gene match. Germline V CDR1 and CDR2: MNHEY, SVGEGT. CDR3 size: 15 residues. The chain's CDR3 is CASSSTGSGANVLTF. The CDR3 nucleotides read TGTGCCAGCAGTTCGACAGGGTCTGGGGCCAACGTCCTGACTTTC.

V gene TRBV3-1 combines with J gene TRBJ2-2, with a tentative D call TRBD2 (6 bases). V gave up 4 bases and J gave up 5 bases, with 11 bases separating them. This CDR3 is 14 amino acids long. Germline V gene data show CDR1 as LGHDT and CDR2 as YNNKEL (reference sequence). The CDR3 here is CASSPSGRTGELFF. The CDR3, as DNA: TGTGCCAGCAGCCCCTCCGGGAGAACCGGGGAGCTGTTTTTT.

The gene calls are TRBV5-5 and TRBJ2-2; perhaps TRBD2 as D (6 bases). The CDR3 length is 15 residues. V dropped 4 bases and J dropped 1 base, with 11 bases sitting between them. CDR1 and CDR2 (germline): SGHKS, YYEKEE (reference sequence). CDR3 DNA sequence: TGTGCCAGCAGCGCGTTCGGGGGGAACACCGGGGAGCTGTTTTTT. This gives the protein CASSAFGGNTGELFF.

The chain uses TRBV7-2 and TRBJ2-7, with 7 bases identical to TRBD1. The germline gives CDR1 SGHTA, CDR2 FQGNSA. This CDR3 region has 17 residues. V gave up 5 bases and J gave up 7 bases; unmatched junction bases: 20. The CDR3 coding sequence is TGTGCCAGCAGCCGCGTCGGTCCAGGGACAGCTGCATCGGAGCAGTACTTC. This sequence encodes CASSRVGPGTAASEQYF.

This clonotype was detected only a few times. The CDR3 bases are TGCAGCGCAACACGTAATGACAGGGTAACCTACAATGAGCAGTTCTTC. This encodes CSATRNDRVTYNEQFF. The chain carries TRBV29-1 and TRBJ2-1, with 7 nucleotides matching TRBD1. Trimming removed 7 bases from V and 2 bases from J; junction bases left unmatched: 14. The germline V gene has CDR1 SQVTM and CDR2 ANQGSEA. The CDR3 length is 16 residues.

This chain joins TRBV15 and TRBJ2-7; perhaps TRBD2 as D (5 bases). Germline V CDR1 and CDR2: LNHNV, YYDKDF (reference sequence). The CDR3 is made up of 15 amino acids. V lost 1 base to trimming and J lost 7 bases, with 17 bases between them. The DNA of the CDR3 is TGTGCCACCAGCAGAGCCATGGCAGCTACGGGGGAGCAGTACTTC. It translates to CATSRAMAATGEQYF.